This is a list of T cell receptor beta chains from one sample in a study of T cells in Graves' hyperthyroidism and ophthalmopathy. TCRdb reprocessed the multiplex PCR reads with MiXCR, giving one entry per CDR3 protein. The profile covers nearly 750,000 distinct CDR3 sequences, with just over 35% appearing a single time and around 31% taken by the ten largest. The sample taken for sequencing was blood. These TCRs come from a middle-aged woman with Graves' hyperthyroidism. CDR3s include the opening cysteine and the closing phenylalanine or tryptophan. The D gene is left open where the match is weak. A clone size is listed for some rows: how often the clone was seen (once, few, many), or a class if it is expanded.

d_gene | abundance | j_gene | v_gene | CDR3nt | CDR3aa
. | few | TRBJ1-3 | TRBV2 | TGTGTCAGCAGAAGAGAGTCTGGAAACACCATATATTTT | CVSRRESGNTIYF
. | . | TRBJ1-1 | TRBV19 | TGTGCCAGCAGAGACAGACAGGCGATAACTATGAACACTGAAGCTTTCTTT | CASRDRQAITMNTEAFF
TRBD2 | few | TRBJ2-7 | TRBV7-8 | TGTGCCAGCAGCCATCCCTGGGCTAGCGGGAGAAGGTACGAGCAGTACTTC | CASSHPWASGRRYEQYF
TRBD2 | . | TRBJ2-2 | TRBV24-1 | TGTGCCAGCGGGTCTTTCCGACTAGCGGGGGGCTCCGGGGAGCTGTTTTTT | CASGSFRLAGGSGELFF
. | many | TRBJ2-5 | TRBV10-3 | TGTGCCACCAGTGAGTCGAGTAGGGAAGAGACCCAGTACTTC | CATSESSREETQYF
. | . | TRBJ1-1 | TRBV7-2 | TGTGCCAGCAGCTTACTAGCGTCTGAAGCTTTCTTT | CASSLLASEAFF
TRBD1 | . | TRBJ2-7 | TRBV7-9 | TGTGCCTGGAGGTCGGGACAGGGAAACTACGAGCAGTACTTC | CAWRSGQGNYEQYF
. | . | TRBJ1-2 | TRBV25-1 | TGTGCCAGCAGTGATCGAGGGGTGAACTATGGCTACACCTTC | CASSDRGVNYGYTF
TRBD2 | . | TRBJ2-7 | TRBV5-1 | TGCGCCAGCAAACGACTAGCGGGAGGCCCCTACGAGCAGTACTTC | CASKRLAGGPYEQYF
. | . | TRBJ2-7 | TRBV7-2 | TGCGCCAGCAGCCAAGGACCCGGGGCCCAGGACGAGCAGTACTTC | CASSQGPGAQDEQYF
TRBD1 | . | TRBJ1-2 | TRBV24-1 | TGTGCCACCAGTGAGACAGGGCGGGACTATGGCTACACCTTC | CATSETGRDYGYTF
. | . | TRBJ2-7 | TRBV6-6 | TGTGCCAGCACCGACGACAGTAACTCCTACGAGCAGTACTTC | CASTDDSNSYEQYF
. | . | TRBJ1-6 | TRBV2 | TGTGCCAGCAATTTGGGCCTCTCATCTTCACCCCTCCACTTT | CASNLGLSSSPLHF
. | . | TRBJ2-7 | TRBV6-5 | TGTGCCAGCAGTTACTCTCTTGAGGGCGGTTACGAGCAGTACTTC | CASSYSLEGGYEQYF
. | few | TRBJ1-1 | TRBV5-1 | TGCGCCAGCAGAAGCTCGACAGTATCTTATACTGAAGCTTTCTTT | CASRSSTVSYTEAFF
TRBD1 | . | TRBJ2-5 | TRBV2 | TGTGCCAGCAGCTCGACAGGGATGCGGAAGACCCAGTACTTC | CASSSTGMRKTQYF
TRBD1 | few | TRBJ2-7 | TRBV7-2 | TGTGCCAGCAGCTTGGCCAATGGACAGGGCGAGCAGTACTTC | CASSLANGQGEQYF
. | . | TRBJ2-5 | TRBV7-9 | TGTGCCAGCAGCTTAAAGAGGGGGCAAGAGACCCAGTACTTC | CASSLKRGQETQYF
TRBD1 | many | TRBJ1-2 | TRBV19 | TGTGCCAGTACCTTCAGGGGGACAGGGGGAGGCTACACCTTC | CASTFRGTGGGYTF
. | . | TRBJ1-3 | TRBV7-9 | TGTGCCAGCAGCAGGACCGGGACGGTGGCTACCCAGTCTGGAAACACCATATATTTT | CASSRTGTVATQSGNTIYF
. | . | TRBJ1-5 | TRBV10-3 | TGTGCCATCAGTCCGGGCTACCTAGGGCCCCAGCATTTT | CAISPGYLGPQHF
TRBD2 | . | TRBJ2-5 | TRBV7-3 | TGCGCCAGCGGGGGTCTCGGAGGGCCGGAGACCCAGTACTTC | CASGGLGGPETQYF
. | . | TRBJ2-2 | TRBV7-9 | TGTGCCAGCAGCCGGGACATTAGGAACACCGGGGAGCTGTTTTTT | CASSRDIRNTGELFF
. | many | TRBJ1-1 | TRBV24-1 | TGTGCCACCAGTGATACCGGGGTGGACACTGAAGCTTTCTTT | CATSDTGVDTEAFF
TRBD1 | . | TRBJ2-2 | TRBV2 | TGTGCCAGCAGTTACTTGGACAGGGTAACCGGGGAGCTGTTTTTT | CASSYLDRVTGELFF